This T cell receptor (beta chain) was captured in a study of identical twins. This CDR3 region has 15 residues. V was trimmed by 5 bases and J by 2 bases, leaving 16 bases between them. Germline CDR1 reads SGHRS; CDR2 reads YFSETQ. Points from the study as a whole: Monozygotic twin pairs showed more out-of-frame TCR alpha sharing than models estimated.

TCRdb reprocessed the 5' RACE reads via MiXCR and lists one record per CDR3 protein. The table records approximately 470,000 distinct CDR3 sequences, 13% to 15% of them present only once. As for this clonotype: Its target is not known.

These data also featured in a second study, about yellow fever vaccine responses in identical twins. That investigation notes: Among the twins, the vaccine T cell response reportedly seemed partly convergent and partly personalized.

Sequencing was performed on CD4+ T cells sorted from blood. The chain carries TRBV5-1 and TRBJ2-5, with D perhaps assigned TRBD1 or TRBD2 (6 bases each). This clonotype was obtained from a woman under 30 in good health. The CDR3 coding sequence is TGCGCCAGCAGGTCCGGGGGCGGAGGGCAAGAGACCCAGTACTTC. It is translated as CASRSGGGGQETQYF.